This is a list of T cell receptor beta chains from one sample in a study of blood T cell repertoires in COVID-19. Assay used: immunoSEQ multiplex PCR; TCRdb lists only in-frame clones, some missing. The sample includes roughly 410,000 clones, around 91% of them seen just once. Specimen: peripheral blood. Receptors were obtained from a woman aged 35 to 49 with COVID-19, enrolled during active disease. Both conserved end residues are part of each CDR3. Only some rows state a clone size, as once, few, many or a class for expanded clones.

CDR3 protein,J gene,clone size,V gene
CASSQSDRGGELFF,TRBJ2-2,-,TRBV4-3
CASSVEQGGYEQYF,TRBJ2-7,-,TRBV9
CASSIPLGLEQYF,TRBJ2-7,-,TRBV28
CASSLLSSYGTDTQYF,TRBJ2-3,-,TRBV28
CASSLATGFEEKLFF,TRBJ1-4,once,TRBV5-6
CASSFYRGWETQYF,TRBJ2-5,-,TRBV5-1
CAWSVPGQPQHF,TRBJ1-5,-,TRBV30
CASNDRAAGYTF,TRBJ1-2,few,TRBV2
CASSFSGYNEQFF,TRBJ2-1,-,TRBV6-2/TRBV6-3
CASSFPDENTGELFF,TRBJ2-2,-,TRBV7-2
CASTRSAGDQPQHF,TRBJ1-5,-,TRBV6-5
CASKPGGHRNQPQHF,TRBJ1-5,-,TRBV6-5
CASSLRTGGLRNTEAFF,TRBJ1-1,-,TRBV5-6
CASSLATGQGYGYTF,TRBJ1-2,-,TRBV7-2
CASSPGSDNSPLHF,TRBJ1-6,-,TRBV18